Given below is one TCR beta chain in context. Its antigen is unknown. This entry comes from a study of T-cell reconstitution after alpha-beta-depleted transplantation in children. Study observations and caveats: Reported findings indicate that, about two months after transplant, alpha-beta T cells came from several hundred expanded clones, which were derived from non-depleted graft cells. Some patients showed high day-60 TCRbeta diversity, which derived from surviving recipient T cells and thymic progenitors. T-cell numbers and diversity, one year after transplant, stemmed largely from T cells that were newly produced.

Unique molecular identifiers tagged the TCRbeta library. TCRdb re-derived calls from the PCR reads in MiXCR, one entry per CDR3 protein. Altogether hundreds of thousands of distinct CDR3 sequences are present, 17% being singletons, with the ten largest covering roughly two fifths. The ends were cut back, 0 bases at V and 5 bases at J, with 7 bases in the middle. Germline lookup yields CDR1 LGHNA and CDR2 YSLEER. CDR3 size: 13 residues. The gene calls are TRBV4-3 and TRBJ2-5; D uncertain. The source of this sequence is a male patient between 2 and 9 years old who had a stem cell transplant for acute lymphoblastic leukemia, so the T cells may come from the graft donor. Sequenced material: PBMCs, mostly from graft donor cells, taken 360 days after TCRalphabeta/CD19-depleted stem cell transplant. CDR3 coding DNA: TGCGCCAGCAGCCAAGAAGTATGGGAGACCCAGTACTTC. It translates to CASSQEVWETQYF.